This TCR beta chain was retrieved from a study of T cell responses to AZD1222 COVID-19 vaccine. Study-wide results and caveats: Among those given AZD1222, only five to seven were seropositive at baseline.

This table comes from immunoSEQ multiplex PCR, and its TCRdb copy is limited to in-frame clones, with some not included. The sample records 150,000 to 170,000 clones, roughly nine tenths being singletons. This clone is a singleton in its sample. The antigen is unknown. The receptor was derived from an adult in good health. The material was peripheral blood, obtained on day 0 of MenACWY control vaccination.

The chain's CDR3 is CATSRQGSNEKLFF. Here the CDR3 DNA reads TGTGCCACCAGCAGACAGGGTTCTAATGAAAAACTGTTTTTT. V gene TRBV15 combines with J gene TRBJ1-4, with D maybe TRBD1 (5 bases). This CDR3 is built from 14 residues. CDR1 and CDR2 (germline): LNHNV, YYDKDF (reference sequence). V was pared by 2 bases and J by 3 bases, with 7 bases between.